This T cell receptor beta chain is from a study of cytomegalovirus exposure and HLA in healthy donors. Overall study results and limits: On later analysis, the bulk of CMV-associated TCR beta chains appeared to be HLA-restricted.

Germline CDR1 and CDR2: SGHRS and YFSETQ. The CDR3 runs 16 residues. V was pared by 4 bases and J by 2 bases, with 17 bases between. With respect to this clone: Its antigen is currently unknown.

Primers for the PCR totalled 60 Vbeta and 13 Jbeta. Produced via immunoSEQ multiplex PCR; TCRdb's table is partial and in-frame only. The sample holds tens of thousands of clones, 75% seen once. The sample taken for sequencing was PBMCs. The TCR sequence derives from a woman aged 40 to 55 in good health and CMV-seropositive. The chain combines TRBV5-1 with TRBJ2-3; weak D call: TRBD1 (5 bases). CDR3 DNA: TGCGCCAGCAGCGACGGACAAGGGCCCCCCACAGATACGCAGTATTTT. It specifies CASSDGQGPPTDTQYF.